Below, one T cell receptor (beta chain) is given with its context. The trim removed 2 bases at V and 6 bases at J, leaving 4 bases unmatched. CDR1 is SGHNT, CDR2 YYREEE, per germline (reference sequence). The CDR3 runs to 15 residues. Clinical history reported by participants formed the basis on which cohorts were assigned. The data were obtained in a study of blood T cell repertoires in COVID-19. About the research overall: Some COVID-19 samples were acute and others convalescent; all came from the United States, Italy and Spain.

Original data processing: Scientists estimated how many nucleated cells there were by amplifying reference gene primers. Libraries were prepared by immunoSEQ multiplex PCR; TCRdb keeps only in-frame clonotypes and omits some of them. That table gives V, J and clone size, and the DNA gave D and trimming. The data show hundreds of thousands of clones, 87% seen once. This sequence originates from a woman in her twenties or thirties with acute COVID-19. V usage is TRBV5-4 and J usage is TRBJ2-2; 10 bases agree with TRBD1. The specimen sequenced was PBMCs or T cells enriched from blood (not recorded which). DNA for the CDR3: TGTGCCAGCAGCTTTGGACAGGGGGAATCCGGGGAGCTGTTTTTT. Its protein is CASSFGQGESGELFF.